One TCR beta chain is described in this entry. Its specific antigen is unknown. The input lacks base qualities; no much larger clone sits a single base away. Because repertoires were sampled repeatedly during chemoradiotherapy, clonal expansion in the tumor microenvironment could be followed. These data are taken from a study of chemoradiotherapy in HPV16-positive cancers (dated by TCRdb to about 2022). About the full investigation: Candidate HPV-specific T-cell clones and common TCR motifs were defined by functional T-cell assays performed on cells from a couple of HPV16-positive patients. The study asked whether T-cell immunity to the HPV oncoproteins E6 and E7 changes during chemoradiotherapy and whether this immunity affects survival. TCR repertoires from roughly 93 patients with HPV-related cancers were then used to track the candidate HPV-specific TCRs and motifs. The study at large found these results: Expansion of candidate HPV-specific clones and E7-related TCR motifs was observed in the tumor microenvironment during treatment, whereas no such expansion was observed for non-HPV-specific T cells. Improved recurrence-free survival in HPV16-positive patients was associated with expansion of HPV-responsive T cells during chemoradiotherapy. The functional definition of HPV-specific T cells came from only a couple of HPV16-positive patients, and the survival association was reported for HPV16-positive patients.

Taken from the germline V gene, the CDR1 and CDR2 loops are LGHNA and YSLEER. From cysteine to phenylalanine, the CDR3 is 14 amino acids long. Only the CDR3 DNA stays, 42 bases, in frame from base 1. V loses 0 bases at its end and J loses 6 bases; junction bases beyond the gene matches: 3. The library was made by the immunoSEQ multiplex PCR assay. What TCRdb holds here is the immuneACCESS table cut down to in-frame rearrangements. Part of the clones is not present; checked against another copy, under half of the missing clones reflect an unresolved V gene, and the others are unexplained. This sample is represented by approximately 8,000 clones; around 70% of them were singletons. The ten most abundant clones make up roughly 29% of the sample.

Sampling was carried out from a patient who underwent chemoradiotherapy. This clonotype originated in a human donor with HPV-associated anogenital cancer. The chain is made from TRBV4-3 and TRBJ1-2, and 8 junctional nucleotides match TRBD1. This receptor has the CDR3 CASSQDRGRDGYTF. The sequenced DNA: TGCGCCAGCAGCCAAGACAGGGGGCGTGATGGCTACACCTTC.